This is a list of T cell receptor beta chains from one sample in a study of naive and memory T cell subsets. TCRdb called the UMI-ligation and nested PCR reads again in MiXCR, with one record for every CDR3 protein. This table has fewer than 150,000 distinct CDR3 sequences, approximately 20% appearing once. Sequencing was performed on naive CD8+ T cells from blood. Receptors originate from a human donor in good health. The CDR3 runs from the conserved cysteine through the conserved F or W. A D gene is named only where the DNA matches it firmly. Clone size is given for some rows only: seen once, a few or many times, or a class if the clone is expanded.

>TRBV5-6|-|TRBJ2-1|TRBD2
TGTGCCAGCAGCTCGGGACTAGCGGAATCCTACAATGAGCAGTTCTTC
CASSSGLAESYNEQFF
>TRBV4-1|-|TRBJ2-1|-
TGCGCCAGCAGCCAAGAGCGGCTACCTCTCTACAATGAGCAGTTCTTC
CASSQERLPLYNEQFF
>TRBV12-3/TRBV12-4|-|TRBJ1-1|-
TGTGCCAGCACCCCAGCAGGGGTAGGAACTGAAGCTTTCTTT
CASTPAGVGTEAFF
>TRBV6-5|few|TRBJ2-2|TRBD2
TGTGCCAGCAGTTACGTCCCAAGGCGGGAGGGTGGAGAGCTGTTTTTT
CASSYVPRREGGELFF
>TRBV20-1|-|TRBJ2-5|TRBD1
TGCAGTGCTCCCCTCCCTCATGGACAGGGATCAGAGACCCAGTACTTC
CSAPLPHGQGSETQYF
>TRBV7-9|-|TRBJ2-5|TRBD1
TGTGCCAGCAGCGACAGCTGGGACAGATCGAAACAAGAGACCCAGTACTTC
CASSDSWDRSKQETQYF
>TRBV12-3/TRBV12-4|-|TRBJ2-1|TRBD2
TGTGCCAGCAGTTTTGCGGGAGGGCCCTTTGAGCAGTTCTTC
CASSFAGGPFEQFF
>TRBV3-1|few|TRBJ2-5|TRBD1
TGTGCCAGCAGCCAAGCAGACAGGGGAAACCAAGAGACCCAGTACTTC
CASSQADRGNQETQYF
>TRBV20-1|-|TRBJ2-1|TRBD2
TGCAGTGCCAATGTAGCGGGAGGGCCCTACAATGAGCAGTTCTTC
CSANVAGGPYNEQFF
>TRBV7-9|few|TRBJ1-2|-
TGTGCCAGCAGTCTTGACCGGGCCGCCAGCCACTATGGCTACACCTTC
CASSLDRAASHYGYTF
>TRBV19|-|TRBJ1-1|-
TGTGCCAGTAGTATAGGGCCCGGGGTGAACACTGAAGCTTTCTTT
CASSIGPGVNTEAFF
>TRBV25-1|few|TRBJ2-1|-
TGTGCCAGCAGTGAATTTTTCACAGGTCGTTCCTACAATGAGCAGTTCTTC
CASSEFFTGRSYNEQFF
>TRBV9|-|TRBJ2-1|TRBD1
TGTGCCAGCAGGTTGGACAGGACATACAATGAGCAGTTCTTC
CASRLDRTYNEQFF
>TRBV6-4|few|TRBJ2-1|TRBD2
TGTGCCAGCAGCCGGGCCGGGACTAGCTCCTACAATGAGCAGTTCTTC
CASSRAGTSSYNEQFF
>TRBV4-1|few|TRBJ2-7|TRBD2
TGCGCCAGCAGCCAAGGGCTAGCGGAGACCTACGAGCAGTACTTC
CASSQGLAETYEQYF
>TRBV28|-|TRBJ2-2|TRBD2
TGTGCCAGCAGTTATGGGACTAGCGGAGCCACCGGGGAGCTGTTTTTT
CASSYGTSGATGELFF
>TRBV7-9|-|TRBJ2-7|-
TGTGCCAGCAGCTTGGACATCTCCTACGAGCAGTACTTC
CASSLDISYEQYF
>TRBV6-5|many|TRBJ1-1|-
TGTGCCAGCAGTTATGGGCAAAACACTGAAGCTTTCTTT
CASSYGQNTEAFF
>TRBV20-1|few|TRBJ2-7|TRBD2
TGCAGTGCCCTAAGACGCGCTAGCGGGTCCTACGAGCAGTACTTC
CSALRRASGSYEQYF
>TRBV5-1|-|TRBJ1-1|TRBD1
TGCGCCAGCAGCCTTACGGGGGCAGGGGGCATGAACACTGAAGCTTTCTTT
CASSLTGAGGMNTEAFF
>TRBV29-1|-|TRBJ1-2|-
TGCAGCGTTGATTTGGGCTATGGCTACACCTTC
CSVDLGYGYTF
>TRBV6-5|-|TRBJ2-3|-
TGTGCCAGCACCGGGTCAGATACGCAGTATTTT
CASTGSDTQYF
>TRBV12-3/TRBV12-4|many|TRBJ2-5|TRBD2
TGTGCCAGTGGACTAGCGGGTGAGACCCAGTACTTC
CASGLAGETQYF
>TRBV5-1|few|TRBJ2-5|TRBD2
TGCGCCAGCAGCCCCGGGCTAGCGGGGCCCGGCCAAGAGACCCAGTACTTC
CASSPGLAGPGQETQYF
>TRBV6-5|few|TRBJ2-2|-
TGTGCCAGCAGTTACACACGGTCCGGGGAGCTGTTTTTT
CASSYTRSGELFF
>TRBV6-2/TRBV6-3|few|TRBJ1-1|TRBD1
TGTGCCAGCAGTCAAATAAAAACCGGGACAGTGAACACTGAAGCTTTCTTT
CASSQIKTGTVNTEAFF
>TRBV7-2|-|TRBJ2-1|TRBD2
TGTGCCAGCAGCCCGGGACTAGACTACAATGAGCAGTTCTTC
CASSPGLDYNEQFF
>TRBV27|few|TRBJ2-2|-
TGTGCCAGCAGGTTCGGGGGTGGCACCGGGGAGCTGTTTTTT
CASRFGGGTGELFF
>TRBV3-1|-|TRBJ1-4|-
TGTGCCAGCAGAAAGACAGGTGGTAAAGAAAAACTGTTTTTT
CASRKTGGKEKLFF
>TRBV28|-|TRBJ2-3|-
TGTGCCAGCAGCTACAACCCCGCTGCGGTAGATACGCAGTATTTT
CASSYNPAAVDTQYF
>TRBV29-1|few|TRBJ2-1|-
TGCAGCGTTGATGATAGACAGGGAGGCGAGCAGTTCTTC
CSVDDRQGGEQFF
>TRBV4-1|-|TRBJ1-1|-
TGCGCCAGCAGCCAAGCTGGAGCTGAAGCTTTCTTT
CASSQAGAEAFF
>TRBV2|-|TRBJ2-1|-
TGTGCCAGCAGTCCGGGTCCCATGAGTGAGCAGTTCTTC
CASSPGPMSEQFF
>TRBV7-6|-|TRBJ2-1|-
TGTGCCAGCAGCCCGGGAAGTGAGCAGTTCTTC
CASSPGSEQFF
>TRBV25-1|few|TRBJ2-5|TRBD2
TGTGCCAGCAGTGAATATTTTACTAGCGGGAACCCGAGGGAGACCCAGTACTTC
CASSEYFTSGNPRETQYF
>TRBV7-2|few|TRBJ2-7|-
TGTGCCAGCAGCTCGTCACCGGGCATCATATACGAGCAGTACTTC
CASSSSPGIIYEQYF
>TRBV19|-|TRBJ2-2|TRBD2
TGTGCCAGTACACTAGCGGGGCCCACCGGGGAGCTGTTTTTT
CASTLAGPTGELFF
>TRBV13|-|TRBJ2-1|TRBD2
TGTGCCAGCAGCTTAACCGCGGGGACTAGCGGGTACAATGAGCAGTTCTTC
CASSLTAGTSGYNEQFF
>TRBV20-1|few|TRBJ1-5|TRBD1
TGCAGTGCTAGTATTGGGACAGAATTATATCAGCCCCAGCATTTT
CSASIGTELYQPQHF
>TRBV6-2/TRBV6-3|few|TRBJ1-4|-
TGTGCCAGCAGTTACCCGGACGGGGCGAAAGAAAAACTGTTTTTT
CASSYPDGAKEKLFF
>TRBV4-3|-|TRBJ2-3|-
TGCGCCAGCAGCCAAGACGGGCGACCTTTCACAGATACGCAGTATTTT
CASSQDGRPFTDTQYF
>TRBV7-6|few|TRBJ1-1|-
TGTGCCAGCAGCTCCGGAGCCGGGGAAGCTTTCTTT
CASSSGAGEAFF
>TRBV6-6|-|TRBJ1-1|TRBD1
TGTGCCAGCAGTTACTCGGGGGGACAGGGGGGCACTGAAGCTTTCTTT
CASSYSGGQGGTEAFF
>TRBV7-6|few|TRBJ2-2|-
TGTGCCAGCAGCTTAGCATTTCGGAGGGGATGGACCGGGGAGCTGTTTTTT
CASSLAFRRGWTGELFF
>TRBV13|few|TRBJ2-7|-
TGTGCCAGCAGCCCAGTGATAAGCTCCTACGAGCAGTACTTC
CASSPVISSYEQYF
>TRBV27|few|TRBJ1-4|-
TGTGCCAGCAGCCCTATGGGAGATGAAAAACTGTTTTTT
CASSPMGDEKLFF
>TRBV29-1|many|TRBJ2-1|TRBD2
TGCAGCGCTACGGGACTAGCGGGAGACAATGAGCAGTTCTTC
CSATGLAGDNEQFF
>TRBV4-1|-|TRBJ2-7|TRBD2
TGCGCCAGCAGCCCCGGTCCGGGACTAGCGTTCTACGAGCAGTACTTC
CASSPGPGLAFYEQYF
>TRBV12-3/TRBV12-4|once|TRBJ1-2|-
TGTGCCAGCAACCATGGGGAGTTAGGGAACTATGGCTACACCTTC
CASNHGELGNYGYTF
>TRBV15|many|TRBJ1-5|-
TGTGCCACCAGCAGAGAACGGCAACAGCCCCAGCATTTT
CATSRERQQPQHF
>TRBV4-1|-|TRBJ2-3|TRBD2
TGCGCCAGCAGCCAAGATCGGGCGGGAGGGAGACAAGATACGCAGTATTTT
CASSQDRAGGRQDTQYF
>TRBV7-8|-|TRBJ2-1|TRBD2
TGTGCCAGCAGCCGGGTGGGACTAGCGGCAATACTCTCCTACAATGAGCAGTTCTTC
CASSRVGLAAILSYNEQFF
>TRBV6-5|few|TRBJ2-6|-
TGTGCCAGCAGTTACTCTCGGGTGGGGGCCAACGTCCTGACTTTC
CASSYSRVGANVLTF
>TRBV27|few|TRBJ2-1|-
TGTGCCAGCAGTTTATACCGGGGATTCTCCTACAATGAGCAGTTCTTC
CASSLYRGFSYNEQFF
>TRBV27|-|TRBJ2-3|TRBD2
TGTGCCAGCAGTTTGGTGGCTAGCGGGGCTTTATCAGATACGCAGTATTTT
CASSLVASGALSDTQYF
>TRBV27|-|TRBJ2-1|TRBD2
TGTGCCAGCAGTTTGTTAGGCGGGAGGGCCGGTGAGCAGTTCTTC
CASSLLGGRAGEQFF
>TRBV10-3|-|TRBJ2-7|TRBD1
TGTGCCATCAGTGACCGGGACAGGGACCCCTACGAGCAGTACTTC
CAISDRDRDPYEQYF
>TRBV7-9|-|TRBJ2-3|TRBD2
TGTGCCAGCAGCTCTAGACTAGCGACTAGCACAGATACGCAGTATTTT
CASSSRLATSTDTQYF
>TRBV7-2|-|TRBJ2-3|TRBD2
TGTGCCAGCAGTACCCGGGCTAGCGGGGGGGTGGCAGATACGCAGTATTTT
CASSTRASGGVADTQYF